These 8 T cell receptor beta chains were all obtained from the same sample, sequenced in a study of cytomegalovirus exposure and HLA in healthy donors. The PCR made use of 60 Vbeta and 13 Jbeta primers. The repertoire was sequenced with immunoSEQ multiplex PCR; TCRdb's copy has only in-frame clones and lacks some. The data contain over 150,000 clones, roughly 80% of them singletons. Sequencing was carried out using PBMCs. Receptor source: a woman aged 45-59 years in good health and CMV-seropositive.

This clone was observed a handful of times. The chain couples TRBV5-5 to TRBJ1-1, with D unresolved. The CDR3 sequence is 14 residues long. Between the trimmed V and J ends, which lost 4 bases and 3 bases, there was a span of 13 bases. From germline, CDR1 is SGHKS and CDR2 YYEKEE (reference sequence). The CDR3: CASSMEPPDTEAFF. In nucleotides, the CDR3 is TGTGCCAGCAGCATGGAACCGCCGGACACTGAAGCTTTCTTT. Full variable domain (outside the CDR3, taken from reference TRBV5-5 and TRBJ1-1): DAGVTQSPTHLIKTRGQQVTLRCSPISGHKSVSWYQQVLGQGPQFIFQYYEKEERGRGNFPDRFSARQFPNYSSELNVNALLLGDSALYLCASSMEPPDTEAFFGQGTRLTVV.

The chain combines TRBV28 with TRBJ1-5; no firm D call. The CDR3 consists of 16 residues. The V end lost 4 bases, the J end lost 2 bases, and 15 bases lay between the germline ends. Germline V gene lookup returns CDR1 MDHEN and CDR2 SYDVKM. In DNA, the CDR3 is TGTGCCAGCAGTTCCCCCTTGGCGGGCGGCAATCAGCCCCAGCATTTT. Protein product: CASSSPLAGGNQPQHF.

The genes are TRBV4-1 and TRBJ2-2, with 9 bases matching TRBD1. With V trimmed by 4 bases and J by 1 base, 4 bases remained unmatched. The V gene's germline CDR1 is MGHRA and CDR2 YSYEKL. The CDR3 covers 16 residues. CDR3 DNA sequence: TGCGCCAGCAGCCTCTCGGGACAGGGGAACACCGGGGAGCTGTTTTTT. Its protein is CASSLSGQGNTGELFF.

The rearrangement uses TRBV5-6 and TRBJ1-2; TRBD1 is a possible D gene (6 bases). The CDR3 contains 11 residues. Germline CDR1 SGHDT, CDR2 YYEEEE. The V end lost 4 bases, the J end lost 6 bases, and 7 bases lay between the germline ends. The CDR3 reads CASSHRDGYTF. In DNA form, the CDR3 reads TGTGCCAGCAGCCACAGGGATGGCTACACCTTC.

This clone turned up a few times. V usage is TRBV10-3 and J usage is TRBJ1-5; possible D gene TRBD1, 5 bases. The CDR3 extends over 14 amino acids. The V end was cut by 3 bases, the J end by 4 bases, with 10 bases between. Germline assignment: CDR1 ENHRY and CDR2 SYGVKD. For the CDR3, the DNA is TGTGCCATCAGTGATTTCGGGGGGAATCAGCCCCAGCATTTT. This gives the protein CAISDFGGNQPQHF.

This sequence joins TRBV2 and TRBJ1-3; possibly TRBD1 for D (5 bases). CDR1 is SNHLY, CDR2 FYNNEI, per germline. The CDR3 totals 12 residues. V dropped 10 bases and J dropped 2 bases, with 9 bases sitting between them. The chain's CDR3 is CANKDTGNTIYF. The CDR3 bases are TGTGCCAACAAGGACACTGGAAACACCATATATTTT.

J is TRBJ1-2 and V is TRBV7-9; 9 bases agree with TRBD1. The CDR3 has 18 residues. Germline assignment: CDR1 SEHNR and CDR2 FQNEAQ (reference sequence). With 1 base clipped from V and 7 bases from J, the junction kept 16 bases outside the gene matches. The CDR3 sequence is CASSLESLPRDRERGYTF. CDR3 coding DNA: TGTGCCAGCAGCTTAGAAAGCTTACCCCGGGACAGGGAACGTGGCTACACCTTC.

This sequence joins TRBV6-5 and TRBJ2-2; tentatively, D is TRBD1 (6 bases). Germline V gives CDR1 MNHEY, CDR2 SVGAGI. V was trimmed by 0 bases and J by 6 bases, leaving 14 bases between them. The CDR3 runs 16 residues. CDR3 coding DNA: TGTGCCAGCAGTTACTCCCCTCAGGGGACGGCCGGGGAGCTGTTTTTT. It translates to CASSYSPQGTAGELFF.